Following are 26 T cell receptor beta chains from one sample sequenced in a study of blood T cell repertoires in COVID-19. TCRdb keeps only in-frame clones here, not all; method: immunoSEQ multiplex PCR. In the table there are hundreds of thousands of clones, 80% to 90% of which are singletons. Sequencing used peripheral blood. The receptors here all came from a woman aged 45 to 65 with COVID-19, enrolled during active disease.

The J gene is TRBJ2-7, the V gene TRBV27; D perhaps matches TRBD1 (5 bases). The CDR3 is 13 residues long. Germline CDR1 and CDR2: MNHEY and SMNVEV (reference sequence). Trimming stripped 8 bases from V and 0 bases from J, with 11 bases between. The DNA of the CDR3 is TGTGCCAGCGGCCCCAGGGCCTCCTACGAGCAGTACTTC. This sequence encodes CASGPRASYEQYF.

The gene calls are TRBV14 and TRBJ1-1; D uncertain. CDR1 is SGHDN and CDR2 is FVKESK in the germline V gene. Trimming removed 5 bases at V and 8 bases at J, with 9 bases between. The CDR3 sequence is 11 residues long. The CDR3 coding sequence is TGTGCCAGCAGCGAACAGTTAGAAGCTTTCTTT. It translates to CASSEQLEAFF.

The J gene is TRBJ1-1, the V gene TRBV3-1 (or the pseudogene TRBV3-2); D is uncertain. Germline V gene sequence: CDR1 LGHDT, CDR2 YNNKEL (reference sequence). The CDR3 has 13 amino acids. Trimming removed 1 base at V and 3 bases at J, with 6 bases between. The CDR3 bases are TGTGCCAGCAGCCAAGCCCCTTACACTGAAGCTTTCTTT. This encodes CASSQAPYTEAFF.

This chain uses TRBV4-1 with TRBJ1-2; 9 bases line up with TRBD1. The V and J ends lost 1 base and 2 bases, in that order; junction bases with no gene match: 5. The CDR3 consists of 16 residues. The germline CDR1 and CDR2 sequences are MGHRA and YSYEKL. The CDR3 here is CASSQVTGQGNYGYTF. The CDR3 DNA reads as TGCGCCAGCAGCCAAGTCACGGGACAGGGAAACTATGGCTACACCTTC.

This chain connects TRBV30 to TRBJ1-6; D gene uncertain. V dropped 3 bases and J dropped 8 bases, with 8 bases sitting between them. Per germline, CDR1 GTSNPN and CDR2 SVGIG (reference sequence). This CDR3 region has 12 residues. Written as DNA, the CDR3 is TGTGCCTGGAGCGCTAGTCATTCACCCCTCCACTTT. Translation gives CAWSASHSPLHF.

The J gene is TRBJ2-6, the V gene TRBV11-3; D is uncertain. The germline V gene has CDR1 SGHNT and CDR2 YENEEA. The CDR3 is 15 amino acids. The V end was cut by 5 bases, the J end by 3 bases, with 11 bases between. In DNA form, the CDR3 reads TGTGCCAGCAGCCCTACTCAAATTGGGGCCAACGTCCTGACTTTC. It yields the protein CASSPTQIGANVLTF. The entire variable domain, with the rest obtained from reference TRBV11-3 and TRBJ2-6, is as follows: EAGVVQSPRYKIIEKKQPVAFWCNPISGHNTLYWYLQNLGQGPELLIRYENEEAVDDSQLPKDRFSAERLKGVDSTLKIQPAELGDSAVYLCASSPTQIGANVLTFGAGSRLTVL.

V is TRBV29-1 and J is TRBJ2-1; TRBD2 agrees at 9 bases. V lost 6 bases and J lost 8; bases outside the gene matches: 14. Germline loops: CDR1 SQVTM, CDR2 ANQGSEA. The CDR3 loop spans 15 amino acids. This CDR3 reads CSVGPGSGSRYEQFF. DNA of the CDR3: TGCAGCGTGGGCCCAGGTAGCGGGAGTAGGTATGAGCAGTTCTTC.

V usage is TRBV27 and J usage is TRBJ1-1, with D hard to call. V was cut by 5 bases and J by 4 bases, with 11 bases left in between. This CDR3 region has 13 residues. The germline V gene encodes CDR1 MNHEY and CDR2 SMNVEV (reference sequence). The CDR3 region is CASSPKMSTEAFF. The DNA for the CDR3 is TGTGCCAGCAGTCCTAAAATGTCCACTGAAGCTTTCTTT.

The CDR3 is CASSFDRRPGNTIYF. CDR3 coding DNA: TGTGCCAGCAGCTTCGACAGAAGACCTGGAAACACCATATATTTT. This chain links TRBV11-1 with TRBJ1-3; D possibly corresponds to TRBD1 (5 bases). The V end was cut by 3 bases, the J end by 2 bases, with 11 bases between. CDR1 is SGHAT, CDR2 FQDESV, per germline (reference sequence). The CDR3 totals 15 residues.

This clone was recorded only once. The chain joins TRBV7-2 to TRBJ2-7; D gene unclear. This CDR3 is 14 amino acids long. With 2 bases removed from V and 2 bases from J, the gap between germline ends came to 10 bases. CDR1 and CDR2 (germline): SGHTA, FQGNSA. The CDR3 DNA follows: TGTGCCAGCAGCTTAACTGCAGGAACCTACGAGCAGTACTTC. Translation: CASSLTAGTYEQYF.

This chain links TRBV19 with TRBJ2-1; 9 nucleotides match TRBD2. The V and J ends lost 5 bases and 5 bases, in that order; junction bases with no gene match: 7. The CDR3 is made up of 15 amino acids. CDR1 is LNHDA, CDR2 SQIVND, per germline (reference sequence). The CDR3 sequence is CASSPIAGANNEQFF. The CDR3 nucleotides are TGTGCCAGTAGTCCCATAGCGGGAGCTAACAATGAGCAGTTCTTC.

This clone occurred many times. The rearrangement uses TRBV6-2 or TRBV6-3 and TRBJ1-1, with 8 nucleotides matching TRBD1. Germline V gives CDR1 MNHEY, CDR2 SVGEGT. The junction had 6 bases not matched to a gene; V was cut back by 0 bases and J by 0 bases. CDR3 size: 17 residues. The CDR3 DNA reads TGTGCCAGCAGTTACTCGAGGACAGGGAGGATGAACACTGAAGCTTTCTTT. Translation: CASSYSRTGRMNTEAFF.

This rearrangement joins TRBV24-1 to TRBJ2-5; 13 nucleotides agree with TRBD2. Looked up from germline, CDR1 is KGHDR and CDR2 is SFDVKD. V lost 4 bases to trimming and J lost 5 bases; unmatched junction nucleotides: 6. The CDR3 contains 16 residues. The CDR3 region has the DNA TGTGCCACCAGTGACCAGACTAGCGGGAGGCGGGAGACCCAGTACTTC. It translates to CATSDQTSGRRETQYF.

The rearrangement joins TRBV18 to TRBJ1-1; 7 positions match TRBD1. Germline CDR1 KGHSH, CDR2 LQKENI. The CDR3 has 15 amino acids. V lost 0 bases to trimming and J lost 4 bases; unmatched junction nucleotides: 5. The CDR3 DNA sequence: TGTGCCAGCTCACCACCTTCCAGACAGGGCACTGAAGCTTTCTTT. It is translated as CASSPPSRQGTEAFF.

The V gene is TRBV30, the J gene TRBJ1-3; 7 bases agree with TRBD1. The CDR3 is made up of 19 amino acids. Germline V gene sequence: CDR1 GTSNPN, CDR2 SVGIG (reference sequence). V was pared by 5 bases and J by 0 bases, with 19 bases of the junction left unmatched. In DNA form, the CDR3 reads TGTGCCTGGGGACACAGGGGTCCCTTCGGAAAGCTCTCTGGAAACACCATATATTTT. Residues: CAWGHRGPFGKLSGNTIYF.

The V gene is TRBV11-3, the J gene TRBJ2-5; no reliable D call. Trimming took off 0 bases at V and 1 base at J, with 15 bases between the two ends. The V gene's germline CDR1 is SGHNT and CDR2 YENEEA. This CDR3 contains 17 residues. CDR3 sequence (DNA): TGTGCCAGCAGCTTAGACCCTTATACAGTTATCCAAGAGACCCAGTACTTC. Encoded protein: CASSLDPYTVIQETQYF.

V usage is TRBV11-3 and J usage is TRBJ2-5, with D uncertain. Germline V gene lookup returns CDR1 SGHNT and CDR2 YENEEA. This CDR3 contains 15 residues. The ends were cut back, 1 base at V and 4 bases at J, with 13 bases in the middle. CDR3 nucleotide sequence: TGTGCCAGCAGCTTAGTGTTGGCAGGTGCAGAGACCCAGTACTTC. Protein product: CASSLVLAGAETQYF.

This clone was detected only a few times. V and J are TRBV20-1 and TRBJ1-6; 9 nucleotides agree with TRBD1. The CDR3 loop spans 14 amino acids. Germline V CDR1 and CDR2: DFQATT, SNEGSKA (reference sequence). The V segment lost 3 bases and the J segment 9 bases; nucleotides outside the gene matches: 6. For the CDR3, the DNA is TGCAGTGCTAGTAGGGACAGGGAATCTTCACCCCTCCACTTT. Encoded protein: CSASRDRESSPLHF.

This clone occurred once. V and J are TRBV6-1 and TRBJ1-2; 10 bases are shared with TRBD1. Looked up from germline, CDR1 is MNHNS and CDR2 is SASEGT. The CDR3 totals 14 residues. J lost 6 bases, V lost 0 bases, and 1 base had no gene match. In DNA form, the CDR3 reads TGTGCCAGCAGTGAAGCCGACAGGGGGCATGGCTACACCTTC. It encodes CASSEADRGHGYTF.

J is TRBJ2-3 and V is TRBV24-1; TRBD1 might be the D (6 bases). Germline CDR1 and CDR2: KGHDR and SFDVKD. There are 17 residues in the CDR3. Trimming removed 3 bases from V and 5 bases from J, with 20 bases in between. CDR3 coding DNA: TGTGCCACCAGTGATCTGGTCCGGGACCGAGGGGGAGATACGCAGTATTTT. This sequence encodes CATSDLVRDRGGDTQYF.

Written as DNA, the CDR3 is TGTGCCAGCAGTTTAGTCTCCGTGAACACTGAAGCTTTCTTT. Translating gives CASSLVSVNTEAFF. The chain uses TRBV27 and TRBJ1-1; D ambiguous. Germline CDR1 and CDR2: MNHEY and SMNVEV (reference sequence). V was cut by 2 bases and J by 0 bases, with 7 bases left in between. This CDR3 is built from 14 residues.

This clone is a singleton in its sample. The chain uses TRBV27 and TRBJ2-1; D is possibly TRBD1 (7 bases). Germline CDR1 and CDR2: MNHEY and SMNVEV (reference sequence). This CDR3 contains 15 residues. V was pared by 0 bases and J by 6 bases, with 12 bases between. The CDR3 loop is CASSLSAGQINEQFF. The CDR3 region has the DNA TGTGCCAGCAGTTTATCTGCGGGACAGATCAATGAGCAGTTCTTC.

V is TRBV5-1 and J is TRBJ2-1; 10 bases are a match to TRBD2. V was clipped by 3 bases and J by 1 base; unmatched bases: 4. Germline CDR1 is SGHRS and CDR2 is YFSETQ. This CDR3 contains 16 residues. CDR3 protein: CASSSQREGSYNEQFF. The CDR3 DNA sequence: TGCGCCAGCAGCTCCCAGCGGGAGGGGTCCTACAATGAGCAGTTCTTC.

The chain carries TRBV27 and TRBJ1-1; D is unresolved. The CDR3 totals 14 residues. The V end was cut by 4 bases, the J end by 6 bases, with 15 bases between. CDR1 and CDR2 (germline): MNHEY, SMNVEV (reference sequence). CDR3 bases: TGTGCCAGCAGTTCCCGAGGCGACTTCGCTGAAGCTTTCTTT. Amino acid sequence: CASSSRGDFAEAFF.

The chain has TRBV7-3 and TRBJ1-1, with no clear D. V was pared by 2 bases and J by 2 bases, with 6 bases between. From germline, CDR1 is SGHTA and CDR2 FQGTGA. The CDR3 has 13 amino acids. CDR3 loop: CASSLSGNTEAFF. CDR3 sequence (DNA): TGTGCCAGCAGCTTATCGGGAAACACTGAAGCTTTCTTT. Looking up the rest from reference TRBV7-3 and TRBJ1-1 gives the full variable domain: GAGVSQTPSNKVTEKGKYVELRCDPISGHTALYWYRQSLGQGPEFLIYFQGTGAADDSGLPNDRFFAVRPEGSVSTLKIQRTERGDSAVYLCASSLSGNTEAFFGQGTRLTVV.

The chain combines TRBV2 with TRBJ1-2; perhaps TRBD1 as D (6 bases). The CDR3 runs 13 residues. The germline V gene encodes CDR1 SNHLY and CDR2 FYNNEI. V lost 6 bases and J 1 base, leaving 9 bases between the germline ends. Here the CDR3 reads CASSRDNNYGYTF. The DNA of the CDR3 is TGTGCCAGCAGCCGGGACAATAACTATGGCTACACCTTC.